This T cell receptor (beta chain) was sequenced for a study of blood T cell repertoires in COVID-19. The overall study: COVID-19 samples, acute and convalescent, were from the United States, Italy and Spain. Nucleic acid was either cDNA or gDNA, and it came from T cells, B-cell-depleted T cells, or PBMCs.

Germline CDR1 reads SGHNT; CDR2 reads YYREEE (reference sequence). Trimming cost V 9 bases and J 5 bases, with 26 bases left between them. This CDR3 contains 16 residues. Per the original data handling: Cell counts per sample came from amplifying reference gene primers. Assay used: immunoSEQ multiplex PCR; TCRdb lists only in-frame clones, some missing. V and J calls and clone size are as listed in that table; D and trimming were resolved from the DNA. The sample carries about 82,000 clones, 65% to 90% recorded once. The chain has TRBV5-4 and TRBJ1-2; tentative D call: TRBD1 (5 bases). Source material: peripheral blood. The TCR originated in an elderly man with acute or convalescent COVID-19. CDR3 sequence reads: CATSSGGGSVEYGYTF. In DNA form, the CDR3 reads TGTGCCACGTCATCAGGCGGGGGGAGCGTTGAGTATGGCTACACCTTC. Using reference TRBV5-4 and TRBJ1-2 for the parts outside the CDR3, the full variable domain is ETGVTQSPTHLIKTRGQQVTLRCSSQSGHNTVSWYQQALGQGPQFIFQYYREEENGRGNFPPRFSGLQFPNYSSELNVNALELDDSALYLCATSSGGGSVEYGYTFGSGTRLTVV.